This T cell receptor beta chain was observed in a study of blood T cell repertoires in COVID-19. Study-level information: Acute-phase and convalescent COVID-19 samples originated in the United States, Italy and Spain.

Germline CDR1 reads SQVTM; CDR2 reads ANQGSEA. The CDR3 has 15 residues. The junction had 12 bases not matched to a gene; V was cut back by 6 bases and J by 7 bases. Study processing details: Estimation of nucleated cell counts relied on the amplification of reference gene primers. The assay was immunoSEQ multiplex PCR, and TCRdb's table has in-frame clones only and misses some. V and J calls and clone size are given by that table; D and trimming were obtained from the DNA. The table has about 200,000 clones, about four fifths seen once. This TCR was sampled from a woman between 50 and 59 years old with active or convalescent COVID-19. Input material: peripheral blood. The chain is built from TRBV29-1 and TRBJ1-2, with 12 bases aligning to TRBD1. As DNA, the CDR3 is TGCAGCGTCAGCTTCGGGACAGGGGGCGCGTCTGGCTACACCTTC. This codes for CSVSFGTGGASGYTF.